These 5 T cell receptor beta chains were all obtained from the same sample, sequenced in a study of identical twins. From the 5' RACE reads, TCRdb called clonotypes with MiXCR, one entry per CDR3 protein. Among 1.5 million to 2 million distinct CDR3 sequences, roughly 35% were seen once, and the ten largest hold about 0.27%. The specimen was cord blood. These receptors were obtained from a newborn girl in good health.

This clonotype was seen only a few times. This chain joins TRBV5-1 and TRBJ2-1, with a weak D call TRBD2 (6 bases). CDR3 length: 17 residues. Germline CDR1 reads SGHRS; CDR2 reads YFSETQ. Between the trimmed V and J ends, which lost 2 bases and 0 bases, there was a span of 15 bases. CDR3 DNA: TGCGCCAGCAGCTTTCAGAGGACTATTATCTCCTACAATGAGCAGTTCTTC. Protein sequence: CASSFQRTIISYNEQFF.

The chain uses TRBV6-2 or TRBV6-3 and TRBJ2-1; no clear D gene. The J call is uncertain, as TRBJ2-7 better fits the DNA end. There are 15 residues in the CDR3. CDR1 is MNHEY, CDR2 SVGEGT, per germline. CDR3 amino acids: CASSSIRLSYNEQYF. CDR3 DNA sequence: TGTGCCAGCAGTTCGATACGGCTCTCCTACAATGAGCAGTACTTC.

The J gene is TRBJ1-4, the V gene TRBV10-3; D is possibly TRBD1 (5 bases). This CDR3 comprises 12 residues. Germline V gives CDR1 ENHRY, CDR2 SYGVKD. V lost 8 bases and J lost 5, with 9 bases in between. CDR3 protein: CAISQGNEKLFF. The CDR3 region has the DNA TGTGCCATCTCCCAGGGCAATGAAAAACTGTTTTTT.

A few counts support this clonotype. The chain employs TRBV27 and TRBJ2-3, with 7 bases matching TRBD2. This CDR3 spans 16 amino acids. Per germline, CDR1 MNHEY and CDR2 SMNVEV (reference sequence). Trimming cost V 3 bases and J 0 bases; bases outside gene matches: 6. For the CDR3, the DNA is TGTGCCAGCAGTTTCCTTAGCGGGCTTAGCACAGATACGCAGTATTTT. Protein product: CASSFLSGLSTDTQYF.

CDR3 amino acids: CASSLLTDRVYSNQPQHF. The CDR3 DNA follows: TGTGCCAGCAGTTTATTAACGGACAGGGTTTATAGCAATCAGCCCCAGCATTTT. The J gene is TRBJ1-5, the V gene TRBV28; 8 nucleotides agree with TRBD1. The CDR3 is made up of 18 amino acids. V gave up 1 base and J gave up 0 bases; unmatched junction bases: 8. From germline, CDR1 is MDHEN and CDR2 SYDVKM.